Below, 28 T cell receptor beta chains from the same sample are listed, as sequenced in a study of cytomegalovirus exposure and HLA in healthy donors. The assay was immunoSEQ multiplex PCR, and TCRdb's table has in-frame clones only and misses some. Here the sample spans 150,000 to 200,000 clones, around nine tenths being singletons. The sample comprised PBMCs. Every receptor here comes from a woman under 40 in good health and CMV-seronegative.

CDR3 sequence reads: CASSHRGSGAGREQYF. In nucleotides, the CDR3 is TGTGCCAGCAGCCACAGGGGGAGCGGCGCCGGGCGGGAGCAGTACTTC. This chain uses TRBV11-2 with TRBJ2-7; 8 nucleotides line up with TRBD1. Germline loops: CDR1 SGHAT, CDR2 FQNNGV. The CDR3 extends over 16 amino acids. Losses at the gene ends were 5 bases for V and 7 bases for J; bases not matched to a gene: 16. The full variable domain, with the rest looked up from reference TRBV11-2 and TRBJ2-7, is EAGVAQSPRYKIIEKRQSVAFWCNPISGHATLYWYQQILGQGPKLLIQFQNNGVVDDSQLPKDRFSAERLKGVDSTLKIQPAKLEDSAVYLCASSHRGSGAGREQYFGPGTRLTVT.

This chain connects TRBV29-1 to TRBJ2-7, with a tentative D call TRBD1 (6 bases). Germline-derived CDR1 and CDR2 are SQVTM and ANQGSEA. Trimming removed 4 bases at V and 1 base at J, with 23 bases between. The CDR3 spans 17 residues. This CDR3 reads CSVASSQGRGHSYEQYF. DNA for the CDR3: TGCAGCGTTGCCTCTTCGCAGGGCAGGGGACATTCCTACGAGCAGTACTTC.

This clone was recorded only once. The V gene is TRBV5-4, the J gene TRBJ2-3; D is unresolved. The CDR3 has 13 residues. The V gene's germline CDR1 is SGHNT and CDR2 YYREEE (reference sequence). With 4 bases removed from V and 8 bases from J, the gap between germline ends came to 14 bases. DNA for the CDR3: TGTGCCAGCAGCAGCGAGGTTCGTGTTACGCAGTATTTT. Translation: CASSSEVRVTQYF.

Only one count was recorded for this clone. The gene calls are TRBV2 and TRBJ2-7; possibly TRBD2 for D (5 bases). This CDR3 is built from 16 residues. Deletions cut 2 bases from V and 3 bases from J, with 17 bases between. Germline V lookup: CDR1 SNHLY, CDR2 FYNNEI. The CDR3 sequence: CASSEYEGELDYEQYF. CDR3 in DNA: TGTGCCAGCAGTGAATACGAGGGCGAGTTAGACTACGAGCAGTACTTC.

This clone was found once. CDR3 protein: CASSTRTSGGLNTGELFF. The CDR3 DNA follows: TGTGCCAGCAGCACGCGGACTAGCGGGGGCCTGAACACCGGGGAGCTGTTTTTT. The chain couples TRBV7-2 to TRBJ2-2, with 13 bases lining up with TRBD2. Germline V gene data show CDR1 as SGHTA and CDR2 as FQGNSA. The CDR3 loop spans 18 amino acids. The ends lost 5 bases at V and 1 base at J; junction bases unmatched: 7.

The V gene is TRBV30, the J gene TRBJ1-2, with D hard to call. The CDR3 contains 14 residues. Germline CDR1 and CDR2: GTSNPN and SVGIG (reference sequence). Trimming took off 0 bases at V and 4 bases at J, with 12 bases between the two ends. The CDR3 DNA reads TGTGCCTGGAGTGTCCTGGGCAGATCCTATGGCTACACCTTC. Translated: CAWSVLGRSYGYTF.

For the CDR3, the DNA is TGTGCCAGCAGTGAAGCCCAGGGTTTTCAATACGAGCAGTACTTC. Encoded protein: CASSEAQGFQYEQYF. The chain employs TRBV2 and TRBJ2-7, with D possibly TRBD1 on 5 matching bases. Trimming removed 0 bases from V and 4 bases from J, with 13 bases in between. The CDR3 is made up of 15 amino acids. Germline-derived CDR1 and CDR2 are SNHLY and FYNNEI.

In DNA form, the CDR3 reads TGTGCCAGCAGCTTAGTGTTGGGCGGGGATGAAGCTTTCTTT. Protein: CASSLVLGGDEAFF. The rearrangement uses TRBV7-9 and TRBJ1-1, with unresolved D. Trimming pared 1 base from V and 7 bases from J, leaving 13 bases between. Looked up from germline, CDR1 is SEHNR and CDR2 is FQNEAQ (reference sequence). The CDR3 sequence is 14 residues long.

The CDR3 here is CASSSQGSQETQYF. The CDR3 DNA is TGTGCCAGCAGCTCCCAGGGCAGTCAAGAGACCCAGTACTTC. The rearrangement links TRBV5-4 to TRBJ2-5; TRBD1 might be the D (5 bases). This CDR3 comprises 14 residues. CDR1 SGHNT and CDR2 YYREEE come from the germline V gene (reference sequence). Trimming cost V 3 bases and J 2 bases, with 11 bases left between them.

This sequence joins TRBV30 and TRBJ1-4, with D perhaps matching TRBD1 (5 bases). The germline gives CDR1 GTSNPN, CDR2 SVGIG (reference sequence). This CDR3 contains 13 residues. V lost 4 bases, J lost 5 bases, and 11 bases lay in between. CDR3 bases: TGTGCCTGGAAGGACAAGTCGAATGAAAAACTGTTTTTT. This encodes CAWKDKSNEKLFF.

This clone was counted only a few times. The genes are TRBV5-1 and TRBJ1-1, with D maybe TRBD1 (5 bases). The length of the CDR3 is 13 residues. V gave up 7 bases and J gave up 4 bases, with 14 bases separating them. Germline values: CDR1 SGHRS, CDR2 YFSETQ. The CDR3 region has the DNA TGCGCCAGCCTCCTACAGCAGGGCACTGAAGCTTTCTTT. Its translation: CASLLQQGTEAFF.

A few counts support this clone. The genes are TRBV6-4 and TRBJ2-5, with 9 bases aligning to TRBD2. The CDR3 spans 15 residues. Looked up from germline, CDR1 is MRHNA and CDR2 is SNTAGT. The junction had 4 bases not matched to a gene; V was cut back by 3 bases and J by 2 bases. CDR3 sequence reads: CASSDSGGSQETQYF. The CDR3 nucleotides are TGTGCCAGCAGTGATAGCGGGGGTTCACAAGAGACCCAGTACTTC.

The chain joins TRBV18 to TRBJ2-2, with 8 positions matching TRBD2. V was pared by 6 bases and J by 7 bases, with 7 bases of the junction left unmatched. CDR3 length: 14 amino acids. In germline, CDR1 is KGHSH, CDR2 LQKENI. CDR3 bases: TGTGCCAGCTCTCCCGGGACTAGTAACGGGGAGCTGTTTTTT. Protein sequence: CASSPGTSNGELFF.

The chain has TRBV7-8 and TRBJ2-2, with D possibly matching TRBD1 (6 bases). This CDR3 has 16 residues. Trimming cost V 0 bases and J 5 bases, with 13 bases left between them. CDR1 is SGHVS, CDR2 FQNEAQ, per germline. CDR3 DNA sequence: TGTGCCAGCAGCTTAGCCGGGACACAAAGGACCGGGGAGCTGTTTTTT. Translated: CASSLAGTQRTGELFF.

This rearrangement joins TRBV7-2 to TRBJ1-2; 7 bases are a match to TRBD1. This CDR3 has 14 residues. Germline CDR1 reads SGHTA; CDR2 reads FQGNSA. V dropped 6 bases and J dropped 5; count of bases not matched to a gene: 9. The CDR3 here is CASRDDRDPYGYTF. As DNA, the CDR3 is TGTGCCAGCAGAGACGACAGGGACCCATATGGCTACACCTTC.

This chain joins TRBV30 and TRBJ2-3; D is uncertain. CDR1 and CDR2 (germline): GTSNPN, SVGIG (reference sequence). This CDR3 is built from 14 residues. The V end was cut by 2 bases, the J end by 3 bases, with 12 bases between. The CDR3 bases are TGTGCCTGGAGTATCGGTCAGGAAACAGATACGCAGTATTTT. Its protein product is CAWSIGQETDTQYF.

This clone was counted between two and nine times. The CDR3 loop reads CASSEDAGAIYEQYF. Here the CDR3 DNA reads TGTGCCAGCAGTGAGGATGCGGGGGCTATCTACGAGCAGTACTTC. The chain recombines TRBV6-1 with TRBJ2-7; weak D call: TRBD2 (7 bases). The CDR3 spans 15 residues. Germline loops: CDR1 MNHNS, CDR2 SASEGT. Deletions cut 3 bases from V and 3 bases from J, with 15 bases between.

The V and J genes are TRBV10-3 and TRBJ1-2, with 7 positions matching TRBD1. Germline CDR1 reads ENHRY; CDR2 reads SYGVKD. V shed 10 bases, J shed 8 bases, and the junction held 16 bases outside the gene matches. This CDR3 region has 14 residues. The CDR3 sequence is CATGQEDPLVGYTF. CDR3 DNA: TGTGCCACTGGACAGGAAGATCCTTTAGTCGGCTACACCTTC.

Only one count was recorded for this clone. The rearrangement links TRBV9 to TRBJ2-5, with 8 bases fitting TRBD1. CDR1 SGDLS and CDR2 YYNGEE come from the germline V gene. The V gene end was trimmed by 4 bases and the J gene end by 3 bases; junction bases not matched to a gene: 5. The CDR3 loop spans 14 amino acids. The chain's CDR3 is CASSNGQGEETQYF. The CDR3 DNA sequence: TGTGCCAGCAGCAATGGACAGGGTGAAGAGACCCAGTACTTC.

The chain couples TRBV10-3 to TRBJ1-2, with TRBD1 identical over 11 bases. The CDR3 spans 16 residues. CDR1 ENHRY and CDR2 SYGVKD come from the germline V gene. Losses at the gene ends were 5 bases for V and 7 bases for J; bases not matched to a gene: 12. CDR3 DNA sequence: TGTGCCATCAGTCGCGGGACAGGGGGTAATACGGGTGGCTACACCTTC. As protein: CAISRGTGGNTGGYTF.

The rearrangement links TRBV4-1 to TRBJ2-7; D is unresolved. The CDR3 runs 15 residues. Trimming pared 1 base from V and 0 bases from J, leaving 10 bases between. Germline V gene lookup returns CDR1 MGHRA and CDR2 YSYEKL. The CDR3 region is CASSQGWASSYEQYF. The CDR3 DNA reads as TGCGCCAGCAGCCAAGGTTGGGCCAGCTCCTACGAGCAGTACTTC.

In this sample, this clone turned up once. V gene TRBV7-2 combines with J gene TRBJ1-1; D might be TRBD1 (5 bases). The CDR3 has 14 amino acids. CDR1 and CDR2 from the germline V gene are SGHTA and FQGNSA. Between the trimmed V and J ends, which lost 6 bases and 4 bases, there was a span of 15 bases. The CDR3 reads CASRAVGGVTEAFF. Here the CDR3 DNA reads TGTGCCAGCAGGGCCGTGGGGGGAGTCACTGAAGCTTTCTTT.

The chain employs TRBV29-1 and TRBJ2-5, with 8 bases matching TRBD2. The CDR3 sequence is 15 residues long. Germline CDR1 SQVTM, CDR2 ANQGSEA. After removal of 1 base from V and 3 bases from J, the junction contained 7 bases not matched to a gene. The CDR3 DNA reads TGCAGCGTTGAAGGTTTGGATAGCGGGGAAGAGACCCAGTACTTC. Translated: CSVEGLDSGEETQYF.

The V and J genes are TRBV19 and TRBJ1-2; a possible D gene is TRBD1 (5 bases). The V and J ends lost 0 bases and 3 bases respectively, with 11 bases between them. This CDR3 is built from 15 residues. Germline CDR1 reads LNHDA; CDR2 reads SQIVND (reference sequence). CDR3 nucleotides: TGTGCCAGTAGTATAGATGGGGGGTATGACTATGGCTACACCTTC. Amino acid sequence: CASSIDGGYDYGYTF.

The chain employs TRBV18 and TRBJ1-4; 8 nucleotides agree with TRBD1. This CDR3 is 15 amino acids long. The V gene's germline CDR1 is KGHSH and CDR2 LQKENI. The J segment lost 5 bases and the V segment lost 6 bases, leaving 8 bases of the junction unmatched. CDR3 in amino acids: CASSGTGRGNEKLFF. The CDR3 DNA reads TGTGCCAGCTCGGGGACAGGCCGGGGAAATGAAAAACTGTTTTTT.

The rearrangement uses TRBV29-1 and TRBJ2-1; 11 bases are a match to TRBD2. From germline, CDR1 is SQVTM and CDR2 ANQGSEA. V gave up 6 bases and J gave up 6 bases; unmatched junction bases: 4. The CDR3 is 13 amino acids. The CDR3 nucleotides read TGCAGCGTCGGCGGACTAGCGGGCAATGAGCAGTTCTTC. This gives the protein CSVGGLAGNEQFF.

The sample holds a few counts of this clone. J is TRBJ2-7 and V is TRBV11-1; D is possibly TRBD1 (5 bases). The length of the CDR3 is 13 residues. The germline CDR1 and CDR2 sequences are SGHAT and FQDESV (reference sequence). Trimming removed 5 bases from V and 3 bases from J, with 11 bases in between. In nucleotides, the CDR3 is TGTGCCAGCAGCAAGGACATGAACTACGAGCAGTACTTC. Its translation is CASSKDMNYEQYF.

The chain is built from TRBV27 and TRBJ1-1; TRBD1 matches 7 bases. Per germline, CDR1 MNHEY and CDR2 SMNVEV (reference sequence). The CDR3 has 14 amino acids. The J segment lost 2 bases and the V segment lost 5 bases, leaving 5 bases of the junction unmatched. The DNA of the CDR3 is TGTGCCAGCAGTCGCAGGGACAGCAACACTGAAGCTTTCTTT. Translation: CASSRRDSNTEAFF.